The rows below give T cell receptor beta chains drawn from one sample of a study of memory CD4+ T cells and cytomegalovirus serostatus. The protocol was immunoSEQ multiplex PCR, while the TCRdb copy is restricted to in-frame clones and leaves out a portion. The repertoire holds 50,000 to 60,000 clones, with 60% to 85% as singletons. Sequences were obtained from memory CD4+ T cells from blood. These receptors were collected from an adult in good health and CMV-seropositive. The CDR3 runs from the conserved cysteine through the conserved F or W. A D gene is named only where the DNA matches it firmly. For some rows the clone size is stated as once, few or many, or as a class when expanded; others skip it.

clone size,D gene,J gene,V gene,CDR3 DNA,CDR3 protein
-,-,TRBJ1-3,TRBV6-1,TGTGCCAGCGGGGAGGGTGGTAGGAGAGGCACCATATATTTT,CASGEGGRRGTIYF
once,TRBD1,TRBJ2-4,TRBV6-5,TGTGCCAGCAATTCGGCCGGGACAGGGTCAAACATTCAGTACTTC,CASNSAGTGSNIQYF
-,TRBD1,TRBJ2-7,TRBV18,TGTGCCAGCTCACCGGACAGGGGATGGGAGCAGTACTTC,CASSPDRGWEQYF
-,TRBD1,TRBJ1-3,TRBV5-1,TGCGCCAGCAGCTTGGCGGGACAGGGGTTCTCTGGAAACACCATATATTTT,CASSLAGQGFSGNTIYF
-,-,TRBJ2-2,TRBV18,TGTGCCAGCTCACCAGAACTCGGACGGGGACGGACCGGGGAGCTGTTTTTT,CASSPELGRGRTGELFF
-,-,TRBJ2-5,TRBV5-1,TGCGCCAGCAGCTTGGGAAGGCGGGGGCCCTCCCGGGAGACCCAGTACTTC,CASSLGRRGPSRETQYF
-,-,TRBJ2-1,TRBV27,TGTGCCAGCAGATATCAGCGGGCAGATTACAATGAGCAGTTCTTC,CASRYQRADYNEQFF
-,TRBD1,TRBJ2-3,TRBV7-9,TGTGCCAGCAGCCCCCCAGGGGGCGTCACAGATACGCAGTATTTT,CASSPPGGVTDTQYF
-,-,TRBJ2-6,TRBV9,TGTGCCAGCAGCGTGACCACAGGGAGTTCTGGGGCCAACGTCCTGACTTTC,CASSVTTGSSGANVLTF
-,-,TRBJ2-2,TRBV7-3,TGTGCCAGCAGCTTAACGAGGACGGCCGGGGAGCTGTTTTTT,CASSLTRTAGELFF
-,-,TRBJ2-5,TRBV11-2,TGTGCCAGCAGCTTAGCTAGCGTAGGGGGGCAAGAGACCCAGTACTTC,CASSLASVGGQETQYF
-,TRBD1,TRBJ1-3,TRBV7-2,TGTGCCAGCAGCTTACGGGGACAGGGCTTCTCTGGAAACACCATATATTTT,CASSLRGQGFSGNTIYF
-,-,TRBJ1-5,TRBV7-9,TGTGCCAGCAGCTTAGGGACAGCTGTTGGTCAGCCCCAGCATTTT,CASSLGTAVGQPQHF
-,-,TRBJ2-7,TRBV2,TGTGCCAGCAGTGTGTTCCCCGAGCAGTACTTC,CASSVFPEQYF
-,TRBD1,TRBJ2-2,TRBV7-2,TGTGCCAGCAGCCGGGACAGAGGGGGATCCGGGGAGCTGTTTTTT,CASSRDRGGSGELFF
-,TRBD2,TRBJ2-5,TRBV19,TGTGCCAGTAGTACGGGGGGGGCATGGATGGAGACCCAGTACTTC,CASSTGGAWMETQYF
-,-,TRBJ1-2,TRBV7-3,TGTGCCAGCAGCTTAACTGCCAGGGCCCTGCCCGAATTC,CASSLTARALPEF
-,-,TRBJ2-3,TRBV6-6,TGTGCCAGCAGTTACGACGGGAAGGCGGCAGATACGCAGTATTTT,CASSYDGKAADTQYF
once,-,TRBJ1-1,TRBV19,TGTGCCAGTATGGGTTGGACACCGGACACTGAAGCTTTCTTT,CASMGWTPDTEAFF
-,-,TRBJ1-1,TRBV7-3,TGTGCCAGCAGCCCGGGGGTAGGGTATGGAGCTTTCTTT,CASSPGVGYGAFF
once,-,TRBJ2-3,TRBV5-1,TGCGCCAGCAGCTTGGGATGGGGAGATACGCAGTATTTT,CASSLGWGDTQYF
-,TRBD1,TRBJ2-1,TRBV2,TGTGCCAGCAGGGACAGGGTTGCCCATGAGCAGTTCTTC,CASRDRVAHEQFF
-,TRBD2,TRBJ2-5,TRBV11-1,TGTGCCAGCAGCTTCGGCGGGAGCCAAGAGACCCAGTACTTC,CASSFGGSQETQYF
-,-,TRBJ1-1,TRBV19,TGTGCCAGTAGTTCCGTGCGGGGCACTGAAGCTTTCTTT,CASSSVRGTEAFF
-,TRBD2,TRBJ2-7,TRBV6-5,TGTGCCAGCAGTTCTAACGGGGGGTCGGTCTACGAGCAGTACTTC,CASSSNGGSVYEQYF
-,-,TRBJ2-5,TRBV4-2,TGTGCCAGCAGCCCGCAGCTTGAGGGAATCCAAGAGACCCAGTACTTC,CASSPQLEGIQETQYF
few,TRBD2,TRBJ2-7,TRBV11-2,TGTGCCAGCAGCTTAGATATTTTTCAGGAGCGGGGGGGGTCCTACGAGCAGTACTTC,CASSLDIFQERGGSYEQYF
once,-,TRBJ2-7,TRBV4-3,TGCGCCAGCAGCCCCGCGATCTTAAGGGCGGGCGAGCAGTACTTC,CASSPAILRAGEQYF
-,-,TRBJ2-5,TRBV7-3,TGTGCCAGCAGCTTAAGCGGTGGAAGGGAGACCCAGTACTTC,CASSLSGGRETQYF
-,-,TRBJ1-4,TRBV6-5,TGTGCCAGCAGGGCACTACAAACCACTAATGAAAAACTGTTTTTT,CASRALQTTNEKLFF
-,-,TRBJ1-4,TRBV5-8,TGTGCCAGCAGCGGTGGTTCAGGGGCGAATAATGAAAAACTGTTTTTT,CASSGGSGANNEKLFF
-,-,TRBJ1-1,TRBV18,TGTGCCAGCTCACCTATAACACGGAACACTGAAGCTTTCTTT,CASSPITRNTEAFF
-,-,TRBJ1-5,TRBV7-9,TGTGCCAGCAGCTTAGCGGGGGAGGCGGGCAATCAGCCCCAGCATTTT,CASSLAGEAGNQPQHF
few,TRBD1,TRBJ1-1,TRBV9,TGTGCCAGCAGCGTAGGGACAGGAGGTATTGGGGAAGCTTTCTTT,CASSVGTGGIGEAFF
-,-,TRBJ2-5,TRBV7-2,TGTGCCAGCAGCCAATCGGGGGCGGGGGAGACCCAGTACTTC,CASSQSGAGETQYF
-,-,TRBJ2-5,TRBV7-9,TGTGCCAGCAGCTCAGGGGAGACCCAGTACTTC,CASSSGETQYF
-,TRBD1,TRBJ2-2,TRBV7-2,TGTGCCAGCAGCTTAAGGAGACAGGGGCGTTTCGGGGAGCTGTTTTTT,CASSLRRQGRFGELFF
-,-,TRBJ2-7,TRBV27,TGTGCCAGCAGTTCGTGGGGCGGGAACCCCTACGAGCAGTACTTC,CASSSWGGNPYEQYF
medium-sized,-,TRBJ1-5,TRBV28,TGTGCCAGCAGGGAGGACAGTCGTCGAAATCAGCCCCAGCATTTT,CASREDSRRNQPQHF
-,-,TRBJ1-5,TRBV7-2,TGTGCCAGCAGCTTAGATGGCAGATCCGATCAGCCCCAGCATTTT,CASSLDGRSDQPQHF
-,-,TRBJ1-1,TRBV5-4,TGTGCCAGCAGCTGGGGCTCGGTAAACACTGAAGCTTTCTTT,CASSWGSVNTEAFF
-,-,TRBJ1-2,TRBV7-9,TGTGCCAGCAGCTTAGATTACAGAGGTGGCTACACCTTC,CASSLDYRGGYTF
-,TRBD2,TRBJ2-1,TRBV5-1,TGCGCCAGCAGCCGCTCTCTAGCGGACCCCAATGAGCAGTTCTTC,CASSRSLADPNEQFF
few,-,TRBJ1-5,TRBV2,TGTGCCAGCAGCCGGGACCGTTATAGCAATCAGCCCCAGCATTTT,CASSRDRYSNQPQHF
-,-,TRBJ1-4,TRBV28,TGTGCCAGCAGTTTTCATGGGGGGGGCGAGGAAAAACTGTTTTTT,CASSFHGGGEEKLFF
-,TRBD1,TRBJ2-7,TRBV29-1,TGCAGCGTTCGGGACAGCTACGAGCAGTACTTC,CSVRDSYEQYF
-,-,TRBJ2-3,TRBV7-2,TGTGCCAGCAGCGCCCGAGTTGGATCAGATACGCAGTATTTT,CASSARVGSDTQYF
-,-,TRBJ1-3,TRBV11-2,TGTGCCAGCAGCCCCAGGACAGCTCGCTCAGGAAACACCATATATTTT,CASSPRTARSGNTIYF
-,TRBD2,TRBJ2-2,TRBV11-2,TGTGCCAGCAGCCCCACGGGGGGACTAGGTGTCACGGACACCGGGGAGCTGTTTTTT,CASSPTGGLGVTDTGELFF